The 4 T cell receptor delta chains presented below share a single source sample, sequenced in a study of intestinal T cells in coeliac disease. For each case, the template was genomic DNA from ten approximately 5-µm formalin-fixed paraffin-embedded scrolls. TRD repertoires were amplified in bulk with BIOMED-2 primers from about 150 ng of biopsy DNA. TCRdb re-called the multiplex PCR reads through CATT. This sample has more than 500 delta-chain clones, with 60% to 70% found just once. Input material: a duodenal biopsy. The receptors stem from a human donor with celiac disease.

The chain uses TRDV1 and TRDJ3, with TRDD3 matching over 13 bases. Germline matching of the DNA provided the J gene here, since TCRdb leaves it blank. CDR1 and CDR2 (germline): TSWWSYY, QGS. The CDR3 covers 24 residues. The V gene end was trimmed by 3 bases and the J gene end by 2 bases; junction bases not matched to a gene: 19. In nucleotides, the CDR3 is TGTGCTCTTGGGGACCTACCCTCTCGGTTACTGGGGGATACGCTGGCCTGGGACACCCGACAGATGTTTTTC. It specifies CALGDLPSRLLGDTLAWDTRQMFF.

This rearrangement joins TRDV1 to TRDJ1; TRDD3 agrees at 10 bases. The J gene, missing from TCRdb, was assigned here through DNA to germline matching. V shed 8 bases and J 2 bases; nucleotides not matched to a gene: 2. The CDR3 is made up of 13 amino acids. CDR1 is TSWWSYY, CDR2 QGS, per germline. The CDR3 sequence: CALLLGDTDKLIF. Here the CDR3 DNA reads TGTGCTCTTTTACTGGGGGATACCGATAAACTCATCTTT.

This clone was observed a few times. A far more abundant clone sits one base away, making this likely a read error. This same CDR3 is encoded by further DNA sequences in the sample. The V and J genes are TRAV29/DV5 and TRDJ1; 8 bases map to TRDD3. TCRdb does not report a J gene; here it was assigned by matching the DNA to germline references. The length of the CDR3 is 18 residues. Germline trimming cut 1 base from V and 0 bases from J; bases unmatched to any gene: 14. Germline assignment: CDR1 NSMFDY and CDR2 ISSIKDK. CDR3 coding DNA: TGTGCAGCAAGCCAACTACTGGGGGTCCCCGCGTACACCGATAAACTCATCTTT. This translates into CAASQLLGVPAYTDKLIF.

Details on this clone: A read error is the likely source, as a far larger clone sits one nucleotide away. The sample holds other DNA sequences that translate to the same CDR3. The J gene went uncalled, whereas the V gene is TRDV1; TRDD3, as called in the table, went unchecked against the DNA. The germline CDR1 and CDR2 sequences are TSWWSYY and QGS. There are 16 residues in the CDR3. This CDR3 reads CALGGHHETGGYVLIF. The CDR3 DNA is TGTGCTCTTGGTGGACACCACGAAACTGGGGGATACGTCCTCATCTTT.